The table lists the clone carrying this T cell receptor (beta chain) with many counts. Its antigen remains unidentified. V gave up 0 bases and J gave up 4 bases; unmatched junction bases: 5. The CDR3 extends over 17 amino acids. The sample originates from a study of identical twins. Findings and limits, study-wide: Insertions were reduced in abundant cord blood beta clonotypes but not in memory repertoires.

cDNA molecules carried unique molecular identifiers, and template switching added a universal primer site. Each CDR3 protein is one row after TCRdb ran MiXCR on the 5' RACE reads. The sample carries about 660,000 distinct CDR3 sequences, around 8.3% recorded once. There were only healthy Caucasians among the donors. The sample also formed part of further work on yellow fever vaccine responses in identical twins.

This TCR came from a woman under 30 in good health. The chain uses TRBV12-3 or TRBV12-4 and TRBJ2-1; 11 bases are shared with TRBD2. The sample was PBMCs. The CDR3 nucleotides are TGTGCCAGCAGTTTAGCGGCTAGCGGGAGGTTGTACAATGAGCAGTTCTTC. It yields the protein CASSLAASGRLYNEQFF.